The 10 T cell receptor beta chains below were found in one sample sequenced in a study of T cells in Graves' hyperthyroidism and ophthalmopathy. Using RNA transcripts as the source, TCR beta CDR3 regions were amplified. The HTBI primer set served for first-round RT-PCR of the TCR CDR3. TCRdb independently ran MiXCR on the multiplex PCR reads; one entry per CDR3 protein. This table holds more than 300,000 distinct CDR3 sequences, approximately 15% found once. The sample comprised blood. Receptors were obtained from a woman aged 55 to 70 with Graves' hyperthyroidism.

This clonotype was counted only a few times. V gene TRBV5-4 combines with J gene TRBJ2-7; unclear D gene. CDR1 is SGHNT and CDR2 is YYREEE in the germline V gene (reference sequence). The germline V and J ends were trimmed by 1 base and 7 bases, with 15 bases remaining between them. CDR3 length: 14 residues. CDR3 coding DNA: TGTGCCAGCAGCTTGCAAGTTCCTCCCTGGGAGCAGTACTTC. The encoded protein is CASSLQVPPWEQYF.

DNA for the CDR3: TGTGCCAGCAGCTCCACTGCAAACACCATATATTTT. It encodes CASSSTANTIYF. This sequence joins TRBV7-9 and TRBJ1-3; D is ambiguous. This CDR3 has 12 residues. V dropped 4 bases and J dropped 6 bases, with 7 bases sitting between them. Germline-derived CDR1 and CDR2 are SEHNR and FQNEAQ (reference sequence).

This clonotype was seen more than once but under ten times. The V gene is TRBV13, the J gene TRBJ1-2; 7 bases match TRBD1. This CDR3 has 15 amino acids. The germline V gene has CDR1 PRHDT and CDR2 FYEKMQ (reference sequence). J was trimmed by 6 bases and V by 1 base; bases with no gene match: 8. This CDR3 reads CASSLVGTVLNGYTF. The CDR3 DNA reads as TGTGCCAGCAGCTTAGTCGGGACAGTTTTAAATGGCTACACCTTC.

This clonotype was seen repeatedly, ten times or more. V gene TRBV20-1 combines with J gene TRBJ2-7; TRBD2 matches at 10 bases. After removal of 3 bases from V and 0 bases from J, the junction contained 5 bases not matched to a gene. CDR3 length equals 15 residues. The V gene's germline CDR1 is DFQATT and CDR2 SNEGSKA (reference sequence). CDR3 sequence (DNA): TGCAGTGCTAGTGCCGGGACTAGCGCCTCCTACGAGCAGTACTTC. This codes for CSASAGTSASYEQYF.

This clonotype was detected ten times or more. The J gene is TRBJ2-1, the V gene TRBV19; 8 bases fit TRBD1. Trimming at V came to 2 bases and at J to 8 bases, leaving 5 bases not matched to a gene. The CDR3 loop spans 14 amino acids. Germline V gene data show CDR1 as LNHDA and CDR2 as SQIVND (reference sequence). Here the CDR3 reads CASSITGGFDEQFF. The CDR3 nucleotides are TGTGCCAGTAGTATAACAGGGGGGTTCGATGAGCAGTTCTTC.

The CDR3 sequence: CASSYLGTANYGYTF. As DNA, the CDR3 is TGTGCCAGCAGTTACCTAGGGACAGCAAACTATGGCTACACCTTC. The chain joins TRBV6-5 to TRBJ1-2, with TRBD1 matching 7 bases. The ends lost 2 bases at V and 2 bases at J; junction bases unmatched: 5. Germline-derived CDR1 and CDR2 are MNHEY and SVGAGI. The CDR3 has 15 residues.

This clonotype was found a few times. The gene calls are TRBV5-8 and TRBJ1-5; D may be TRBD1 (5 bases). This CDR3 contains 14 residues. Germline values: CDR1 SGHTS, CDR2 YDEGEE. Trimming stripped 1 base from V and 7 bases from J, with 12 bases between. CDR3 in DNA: TGTGCCAGCAGCTTGAACAGGAATCCGCAGCCCCAGCATTTT. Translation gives CASSLNRNPQPQHF.

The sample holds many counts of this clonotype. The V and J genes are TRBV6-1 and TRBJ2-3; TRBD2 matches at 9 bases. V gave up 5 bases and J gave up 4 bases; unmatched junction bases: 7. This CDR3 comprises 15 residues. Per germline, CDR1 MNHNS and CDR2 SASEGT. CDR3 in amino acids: CASSSIAGAADTQYF. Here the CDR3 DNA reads TGTGCCAGCAGTTCTATAGCGGGAGCAGCAGATACGCAGTATTTT.

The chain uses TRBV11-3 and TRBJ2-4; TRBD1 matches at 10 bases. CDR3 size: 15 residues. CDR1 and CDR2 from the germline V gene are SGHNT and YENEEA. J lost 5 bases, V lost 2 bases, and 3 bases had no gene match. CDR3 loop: CASSLHGQGENIQYF. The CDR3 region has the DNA TGTGCCAGCAGCTTACATGGACAGGGGGAAAACATTCAGTACTTC.

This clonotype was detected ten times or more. CDR3 DNA sequence: TGTGCCAGCAAAGAAGGCCAGGGTCAAGGCTACACCTTC. Translating gives CASKEGQGQGYTF. The chain combines TRBV28 with TRBJ1-2; D may be TRBD1 (5 bases). The germline V gene has CDR1 MDHEN and CDR2 SYDVKM. Trimming removed 7 bases at V and 8 bases at J, with 17 bases between. The CDR3 runs to 13 residues.